This T cell receptor (beta chain) was recorded in a study of T cell responses to AZD1222 COVID-19 vaccine (dated by TCRdb to the early 2020s). A note on the overall study: AZD1222 recipients with second doses at about 4 weeks or about 12 weeks were pooled, because spike-specific TCR depth and breadth did not differ between schedules. A total of under 250 trial participants underwent TCR sequencing, of whom about 200 had received two doses of AZD1222 and approximately 26 had received two doses of the MenACWY control vaccine. Trial participants were enrolled by age into 18-55, 56-69 and 70-plus year subgroups, with roughly 160, 29 and 62 TCR-sequenced participants respectively.

The time point label on this specimen signifies: baseline before first vaccination. The vaccinee samples were drawn from two UK trials, COV001 and COV002, one of which was a single-blind randomized controlled phase 2/3 trial testing AZD1222 (ChAdOx1 nCoV-19) in healthy adults. For TCRbeta chain sequencing, PBMC samples were collected from trial participants at day 0 and at day 28 after the second dose. Relative to germline, V is 5 bases shorter and J is 1 base shorter, with 15 bases between their ends. From its cysteine to its phenylalanine, the CDR3 spans 17 amino acids. Only the CDR3 part of the read is kept: 51 bases, read in frame from the first base. Taken from the germline V gene (reference sequence), the CDR1 and CDR2 loops are MNHEY and SMNVEV. The CDR3 regions of human TCRbeta chains were subjected to immunosequencing. On the authors' methods: Repertoire TCRs were checked for matches against a reference library of SARS-CoV-2-specific TCRs that had been generated using the MIRA antigen-specificity platform. Breadth was defined as the fraction of unique TCRs that were SARS-CoV-2-associated, and depth was defined as the fraction of total T cells that were SARS-CoV-2-associated. Each spike-specific TCR was assigned to its reactive spike region and to a CD4 or CD8 class using the MIRA data. Log10-transformed breadth and depth values were compared by one-way ANOVA with Sidak's multiple comparisons tests. In its TCRdb copy, this immuneACCESS table keeps in-frame sequences only and misses some clones. Where compared with another copy, unresolved V genes explain less than half of these, and the others have no known cause. The DNA was the basis for D and trimming; V, J and clone size are from that table. A total of roughly 140,000 clones appear in this sample, approximately 91% of them only once. The ten largest account for 4.7% of the sample.

Of note for this clone: It lacks a known antigen. The input lacks base qualities; no much larger clone sits a single base away.

Paper-wide results and their limitations: No day 14 peak-response samples were available, so repertoires were characterized only after the peak T cell response. The whole spike protein was spanned by vaccine-associated CD4 TCRs, and dominant responses were seen in regions 160-218 and 743-854. A significant rise in spike-specific TCR breadth and depth was observed after two AZD1222 doses relative to day 0 and relative to MenACWY recipients. In the small 56-69-year group, the increase in depth fell short of significance, most likely because of low power. Reportedly, almost half of the unique spike-specific TCRs recognized epitopes lying outside the regions that are mutated in the B.1.351 and B.1.1.7 variants. Most participants were white British and females outnumbered males, and the authors suggested that clonal diversity may have been underestimated. Conclusions about previously exposed vaccinees are limited because only six or seven AZD1222 recipients were SARS-CoV-2 seropositive at baseline.

The sequences come from peripheral blood, collected on day 0 of AZD1222 vaccination. The origin of this receptor is an adult in good health. The sequence links TRBV27 to TRBJ1-6; TRBD1 is a weak D gene call, 6 bases matching. The CDR3 sequence is CASSDIQGWSYNSPLHF. The sequence in DNA is TGTGCCAGCAGTGATATACAGGGCTGGTCCTATAATTCACCCCTCCACTTT.